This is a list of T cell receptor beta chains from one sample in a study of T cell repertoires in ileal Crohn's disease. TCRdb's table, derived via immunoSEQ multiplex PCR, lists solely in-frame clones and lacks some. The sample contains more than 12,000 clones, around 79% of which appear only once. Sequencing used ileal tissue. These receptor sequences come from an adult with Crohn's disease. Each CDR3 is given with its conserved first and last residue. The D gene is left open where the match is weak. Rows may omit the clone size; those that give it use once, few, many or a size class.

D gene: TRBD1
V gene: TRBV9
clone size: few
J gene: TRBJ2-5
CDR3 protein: CASSVVGTGVLETQYF
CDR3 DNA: TGTGCCAGCAGCGTAGTTGGGACAGGGGTCCTTGAGACCCAGTACTTC

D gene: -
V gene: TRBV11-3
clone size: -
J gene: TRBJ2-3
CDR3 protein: CASSSRQTDTQYF
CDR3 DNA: TGTGCCAGCAGCTCACGACAGACAGATACGCAGTATTTT

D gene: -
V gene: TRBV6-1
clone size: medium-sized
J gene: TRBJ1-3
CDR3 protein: CASSETEGLSGNTIYF
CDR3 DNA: TGTGCCAGCAGTGAAACTGAGGGTCTCTCTGGAAACACCATATATTTT

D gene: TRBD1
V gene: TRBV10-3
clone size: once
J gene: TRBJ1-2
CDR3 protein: CAISTPGQGAQNYGYTF
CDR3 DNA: TGTGCCATCAGTACACCGGGACAGGGGGCGCAAAACTATGGCTACACCTTC

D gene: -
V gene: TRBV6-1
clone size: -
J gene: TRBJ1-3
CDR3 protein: CASRQDSGNTIYF
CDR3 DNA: TGTGCCAGCAGACAGGACTCTGGAAACACCATATATTTT

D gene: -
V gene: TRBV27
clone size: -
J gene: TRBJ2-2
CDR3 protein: CASRNRASPGELFF
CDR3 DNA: TGTGCCAGCAGGAACAGGGCGTCGCCCGGGGAGCTGTTTTTT

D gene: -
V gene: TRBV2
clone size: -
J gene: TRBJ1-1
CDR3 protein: CASSEALLGRKNTEAFF
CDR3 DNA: TGTGCCAGCAGTGAAGCGCTTCTTGGCAGAAAGAACACTGAAGCTTTCTTT

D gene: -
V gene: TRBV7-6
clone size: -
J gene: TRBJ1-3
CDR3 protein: CASSLGSAEVNTIYF
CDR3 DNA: TGTGCCAGCAGCTTAGGGTCAGCCGAGGTAAACACCATATATTTT

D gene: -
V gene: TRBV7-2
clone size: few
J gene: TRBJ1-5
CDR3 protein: CASSRSNRGNQPQHF
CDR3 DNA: TGTGCCAGCAGCCGGAGTAACAGGGGCAATCAGCCCCAGCATTTT

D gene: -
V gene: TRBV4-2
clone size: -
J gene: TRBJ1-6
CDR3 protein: CASSQDRGRTDSPLHF
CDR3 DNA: TGTGCCAGCAGCCAAGATCGGGGAAGGACTGATTCACCCCTCCACTTT

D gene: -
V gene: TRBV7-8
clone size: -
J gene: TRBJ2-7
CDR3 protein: CASTRGAVYEQYF
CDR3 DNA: TGTGCCAGCACCCGGGGGGCGGTTTACGAGCAGTACTTC

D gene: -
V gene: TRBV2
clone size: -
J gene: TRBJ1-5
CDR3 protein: CASSEAYAGLRNQPQHF
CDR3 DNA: TGTGCCAGCAGTGAAGCGTATGCGGGTCTTAGAAATCAGCCCCAGCATTTT

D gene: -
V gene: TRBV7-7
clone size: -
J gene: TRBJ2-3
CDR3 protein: CASSSHPGQDTQYF
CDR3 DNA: TGTGCCAGCAGCTCGCACCCGGGACAAGATACGCAGTATTTT

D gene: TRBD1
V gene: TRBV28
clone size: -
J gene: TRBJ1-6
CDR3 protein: CASSLPLTGQGDSPLHF
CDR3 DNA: TGTGCCAGCAGTTTACCCCTCACCGGACAGGGGGATTCACCCCTCCACTTT

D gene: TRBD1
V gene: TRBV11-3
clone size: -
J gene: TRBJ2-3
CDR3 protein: CASSLTGGTDTQYF
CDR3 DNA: TGTGCCAGCAGCTTGACAGGGGGCACAGATACGCAGTATTTT

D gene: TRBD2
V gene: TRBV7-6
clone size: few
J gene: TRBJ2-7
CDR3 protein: CASSLARGAYEQYF
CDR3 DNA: TGTGCCAGCAGCTTAGCGCGGGGGGCTTACGAGCAGTACTTC

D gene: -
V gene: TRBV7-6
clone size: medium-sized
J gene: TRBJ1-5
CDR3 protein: CASSLGGDRPQHF
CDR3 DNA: TGTGCCAGCAGCTTAGGGGGCGATCGGCCCCAGCATTTT

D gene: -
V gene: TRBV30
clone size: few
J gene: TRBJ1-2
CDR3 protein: CAWSVRYSGLGGYTF
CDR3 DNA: TGTGCCTGGAGTGTACGGTACAGCGGCCTTGGGGGCTACACCTTC

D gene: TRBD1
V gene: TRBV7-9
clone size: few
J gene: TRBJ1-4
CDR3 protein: CASSEGQGNEKLFF
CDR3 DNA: TGTGCCAGCAGCGAGGGACAGGGGAATGAAAAACTGTTTTTT

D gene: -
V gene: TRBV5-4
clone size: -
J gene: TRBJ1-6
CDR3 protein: CASSSGWTDNSPLHF
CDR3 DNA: TGTGCCAGCAGCTCTGGTTGGACAGATAATTCACCCCTCCACTTT

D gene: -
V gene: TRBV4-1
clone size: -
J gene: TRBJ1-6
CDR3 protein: CASSQGSTSPYNSPLHF
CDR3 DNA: TGCGCCAGCAGCCAAGGTTCTACGAGTCCTTATAATTCACCCCTCCACTTT

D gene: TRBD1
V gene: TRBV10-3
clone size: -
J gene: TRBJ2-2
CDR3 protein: CASGQGANTGELFF
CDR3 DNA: TGTGCCAGCGGACAGGGCGCGAACACCGGGGAGCTGTTTTTT

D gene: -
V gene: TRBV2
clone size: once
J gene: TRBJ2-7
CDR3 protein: CASSLQALSYEQYF
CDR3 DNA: TGTGCCAGCAGTCTACAGGCCCTATCCTACGAGCAGTACTTC

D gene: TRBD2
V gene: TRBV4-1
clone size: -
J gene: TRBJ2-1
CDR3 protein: CASSQAPSGGYNEQFF
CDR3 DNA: TGCGCCAGCAGCCAAGCCCCTAGCGGGGGGTACAATGAGCAGTTCTTC

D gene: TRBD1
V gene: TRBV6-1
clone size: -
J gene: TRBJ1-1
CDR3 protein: CASRSGGIAEAFF
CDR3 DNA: TGTGCCAGCAGATCAGGGGGGATCGCTGAAGCTTTCTTT

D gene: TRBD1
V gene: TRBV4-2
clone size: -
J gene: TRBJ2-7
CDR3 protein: CASSQERTGHYEQYF
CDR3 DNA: TGTGCCAGCAGCCAAGAAAGGACAGGGCACTACGAGCAGTACTTC

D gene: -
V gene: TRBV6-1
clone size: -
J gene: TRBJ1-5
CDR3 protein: CASSEPHPGGNQPQHF
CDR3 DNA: TGTGCCAGCAGTGAACCGCACCCGGGGGGCAATCAGCCCCAGCATTTT

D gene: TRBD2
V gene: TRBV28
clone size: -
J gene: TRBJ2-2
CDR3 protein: CASSRVPGGGARTGELFF
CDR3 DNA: TGTGCCAGCAGCAGAGTACCGGGAGGGGGGGCTAGAACCGGGGAGCTGTTTTTT

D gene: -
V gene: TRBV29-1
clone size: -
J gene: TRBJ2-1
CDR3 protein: CSDKREYEQFF
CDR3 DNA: TGCAGCGACAAGAGGGAATATGAGCAGTTCTTC

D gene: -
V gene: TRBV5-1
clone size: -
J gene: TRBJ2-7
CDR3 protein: CASSFNGQNPAYEQYF
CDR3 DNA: TGCGCCAGCAGCTTTAATGGACAGAACCCCGCCTACGAGCAGTACTTC

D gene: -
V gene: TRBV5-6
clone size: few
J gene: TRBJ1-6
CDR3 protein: CASSLIGRGIDSPLHF
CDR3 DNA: TGTGCCAGCAGCCTCATCGGGCGGGGGATCGATTCACCCCTCCACTTT

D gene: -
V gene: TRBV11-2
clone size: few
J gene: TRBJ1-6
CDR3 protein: CASSPRHSPLHF
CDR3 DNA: TGTGCCAGCAGCCCCAGGCATTCACCCCTCCACTTT

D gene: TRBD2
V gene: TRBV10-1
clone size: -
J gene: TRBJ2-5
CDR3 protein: CASRRLAGIQETQYF
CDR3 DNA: TGCGCCAGCAGGCGGCTAGCGGGGATCCAAGAGACCCAGTACTTC

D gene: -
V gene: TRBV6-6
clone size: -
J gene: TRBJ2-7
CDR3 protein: CASSYSRDIYEQYF
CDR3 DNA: TGTGCCAGCAGTTACTCACGGGACATCTACGAGCAGTACTTC

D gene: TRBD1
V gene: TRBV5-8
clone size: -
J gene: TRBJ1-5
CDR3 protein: CASSLGPTGSRGQPQHF
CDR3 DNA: TGTGCCAGCAGCTTGGGCCCGACAGGGTCGAGGGGTCAGCCCCAGCATTTT

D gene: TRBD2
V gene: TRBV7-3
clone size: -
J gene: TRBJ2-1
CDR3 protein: CASSPIAGAYNEQFF
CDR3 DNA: TGTGCCAGCAGCCCAATAGCGGGGGCCTACAATGAGCAGTTCTTC